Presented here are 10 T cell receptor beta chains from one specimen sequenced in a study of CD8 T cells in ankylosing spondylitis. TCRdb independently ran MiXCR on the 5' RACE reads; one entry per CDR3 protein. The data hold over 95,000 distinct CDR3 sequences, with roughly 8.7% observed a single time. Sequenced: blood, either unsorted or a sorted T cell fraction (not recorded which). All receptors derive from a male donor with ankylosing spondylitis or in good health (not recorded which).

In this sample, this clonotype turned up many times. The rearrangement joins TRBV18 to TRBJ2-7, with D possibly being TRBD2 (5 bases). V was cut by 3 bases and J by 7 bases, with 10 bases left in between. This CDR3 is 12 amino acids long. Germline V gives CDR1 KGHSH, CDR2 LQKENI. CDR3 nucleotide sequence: TGTGCCAGCTCACCGATGGGCGGGGAGCAGTACTTC. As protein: CASSPMGGEQYF.

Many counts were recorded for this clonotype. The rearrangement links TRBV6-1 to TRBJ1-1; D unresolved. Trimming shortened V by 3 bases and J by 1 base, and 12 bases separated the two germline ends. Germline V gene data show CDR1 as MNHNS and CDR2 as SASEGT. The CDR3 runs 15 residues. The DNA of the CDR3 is TGTGCCAGCAGTGACATGGGCAGGACGAACACTGAAGCTTTCTTT. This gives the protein CASSDMGRTNTEAFF.

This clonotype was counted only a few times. DNA of the CDR3: TGTGCCAGCAGTTTCGGGGACAGAAAGTACTACGAGCAGTACTTC. This encodes CASSFGDRKYYEQYF. This chain links TRBV12-3 or TRBV12-4 with TRBJ2-7; 7 nucleotides line up with TRBD1. The V and J ends lost 3 bases and 3 bases, in that order; junction bases with no gene match: 8. This CDR3 spans 15 amino acids.

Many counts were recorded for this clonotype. The CDR3 region has the DNA TGTGCCAGCAGCCGGGACAGGGGAGTTATCCAAGAGACCCAGTACTTC. Amino acids: CASSRDRGVIQETQYF. The V gene is TRBV5-6, the J gene TRBJ2-5; 10 bases are a match to TRBD1. J gave up 1 base and V 4 bases, and 7 bases lay outside the gene matches. CDR1 and CDR2 (germline): SGHDT, YYEEEE. The CDR3 contains 16 residues.

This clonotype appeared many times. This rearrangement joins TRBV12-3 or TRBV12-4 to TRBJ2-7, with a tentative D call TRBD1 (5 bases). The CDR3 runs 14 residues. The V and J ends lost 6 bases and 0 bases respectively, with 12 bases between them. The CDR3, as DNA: TGTGCCAGCAGAACACTGACAGACTCCTACGAGCAGTACTTC. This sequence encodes CASRTLTDSYEQYF.

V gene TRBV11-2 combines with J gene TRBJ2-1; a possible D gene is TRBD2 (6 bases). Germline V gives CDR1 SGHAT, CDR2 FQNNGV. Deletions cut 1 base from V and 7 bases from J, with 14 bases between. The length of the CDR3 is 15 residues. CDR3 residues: CASSLGGLYTNEQFF. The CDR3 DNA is TGTGCCAGCAGCTTAGGGGGACTTTATACAAATGAGCAGTTCTTC. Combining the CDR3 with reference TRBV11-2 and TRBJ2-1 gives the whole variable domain EAGVAQSPRYKIIEKRQSVAFWCNPISGHATLYWYQQILGQGPKLLIQFQNNGVVDDSQLPKDRFSAERLKGVDSTLKIQPAKLEDSAVYLCASSLGGLYTNEQFFGPGTRLTVL.

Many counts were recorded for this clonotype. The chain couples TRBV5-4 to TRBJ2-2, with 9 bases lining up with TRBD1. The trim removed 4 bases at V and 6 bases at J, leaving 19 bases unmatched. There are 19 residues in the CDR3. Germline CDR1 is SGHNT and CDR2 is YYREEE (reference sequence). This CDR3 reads CASSPDRDRAPSSPGELFF. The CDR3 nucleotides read TGTGCCAGCAGCCCAGACCGGGACAGGGCCCCTTCCTCACCCGGGGAGCTGTTTTTT.

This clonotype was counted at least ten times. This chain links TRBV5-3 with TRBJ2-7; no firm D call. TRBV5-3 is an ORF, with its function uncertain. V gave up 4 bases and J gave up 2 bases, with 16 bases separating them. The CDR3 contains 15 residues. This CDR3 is CARSVCFNGAYEQYF. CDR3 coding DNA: TGTGCCAGAAGCGTATGCTTCAATGGAGCCTACGAGCAGTACTTC.

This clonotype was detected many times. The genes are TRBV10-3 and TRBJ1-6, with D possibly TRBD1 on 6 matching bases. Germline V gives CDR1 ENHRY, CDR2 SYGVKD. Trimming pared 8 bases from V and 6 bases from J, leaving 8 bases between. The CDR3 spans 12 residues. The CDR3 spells CAISGVNSPLHF. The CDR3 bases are TGTGCCATCTCAGGGGTTAATTCACCCCTCCACTTT.

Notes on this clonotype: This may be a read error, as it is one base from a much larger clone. The CDR3, as DNA: TGCGCCAGCAGTGAGTCAGAATATAAGAGGTATTTT. Amino acid sequence: CASSESEYKRYF. This chain links TRBV10-2 with TRBJ2-3, with D unclear. The CDR3 runs 12 residues. V lost 0 bases and J lost 14, with 12 bases in between. Germline V gives CDR1 WSHSY, CDR2 SAAADI.